This T cell receptor beta chain is from a study of blood T cell repertoires in COVID-19. The repertoire was sequenced with immunoSEQ multiplex PCR; TCRdb's copy has only in-frame clones and lacks some. This sample has 150,000 to 200,000 clones; 80% to 85% occur once, and the top ten carry more than 4.5%. Trimming removed 6 bases from V and 2 bases from J, with 14 bases in between. This CDR3 is 15 amino acids long. Germline lookup yields CDR1 SNHLY and CDR2 FYNNEI. This chain joins TRBV2 and TRBJ1-5, with a possible D match to TRBD1 (6 bases). Sequencing input: PBMCs or T cells enriched from blood (not recorded which). The sequence came from a man in his sixties or seventies who had been exposed to COVID-19. CDR3 in amino acids: CASRPQGNGNQPQHF. For the CDR3, the DNA is TGTGCCAGCAGGCCCCAGGGGAATGGCAATCAGCCCCAGCATTTT.